Described below is a single TCR beta chain sequence and its context. The data originate from a study of blood T cell repertoires in COVID-19. Study information: PBMCs, B-cell-depleted T cells, or T cells provided the cDNA or gDNA that made up the material.

Donors in Cohort 3 who had recovered were those with two negative PCRs, healthcare professional clearance, or resolution of their symptoms. Under the authors' procedure: Reference gene primers were amplified, and this amplification served to estimate nucleated cell counts. Assay used: immunoSEQ multiplex PCR; TCRdb lists only in-frame clones, some missing. V, J and clone size derive from that table, while D and trimming were established from the DNA sequence. The sample consists of about 190,000 clones, about 88% of them appearing once. The CDR3 runs to 14 residues. Trimming stripped 4 bases from V and 2 bases from J, with 10 bases between. Germline V lookup: CDR1 LNHDA, CDR2 SQIVND (reference sequence).

This rearrangement joins TRBV19 to TRBJ2-3; D ambiguous. Source material: PBMCs or T cells enriched from blood (not recorded which). The TCR sequence derives from a woman in her twenties or thirties who had recovered from COVID-19. The CDR3 protein is CASSRALFTDTQYF. The CDR3, as DNA: TGTGCCAGTAGTAGGGCATTGTTCACAGATACGCAGTATTTT.